This TCR beta chain appears in the sequencing data of a study of cytomegalovirus exposure and HLA in healthy donors. Whole-study results and caveats: Association of some 18,000 TCR beta sequences with HLA alleles was found at 0.05 false discovery rate in a later analysis. Listed as cytomegalovirus-associated were 170 or so TCR beta chains.

A multiplex PCR was run with 60 Vbeta primers and 13 Jbeta primers. The assay was immunoSEQ multiplex PCR, and TCRdb's table has in-frame clones only and misses some. The repertoire holds more than 95,000 clones, 76% seen once, with 1.9% in the top ten. Points on this clone: Its antigen is still unknown.

J was trimmed by 6 bases and V by 4 bases; bases with no gene match: 6. CDR1 and CDR2 from the germline V gene are KGHSH and LQKENI. The CDR3 is made up of 14 amino acids. Input material: PBMCs. The source is a man aged 50-59 years in good health and CMV-seronegative. This sequence joins TRBV18 and TRBJ1-1; TRBD1 matches at 9 bases. In DNA, the CDR3 is TGTGCCAGCTCACACGGGACAGGGAAGTCTGAAGCTTTCTTT. Translation: CASSHGTGKSEAFF.